Sequencing of this TCR beta chain was carried out in a study of long-term antiretroviral therapy in people with HIV. V shed 4 bases, J shed 4 bases, and the junction held 7 bases outside the gene matches. CDR1 is SGHNT and CDR2 is YYREEE in the germline V gene (reference sequence). This CDR3 region has 16 residues. The libraries were made with immunoSEQ v3.0 at survey level. Repertoires were generated with immunoSEQ multiplex PCR, while TCRdb's copy carries only in-frame clones and drops some. The data hold 25,000 to 30,000 clones, with 70% to 90% observed a single time. The source was unsorted PBMCs, collected 3.2 years before starting antiretroviral therapy. The chain combines TRBV5-4 with TRBJ2-5; 13 bases align to TRBD2. This sequence was found in a man aged 45 to 65 with HIV. The CDR3 reads CASSAALAGGRETQYF. Written as DNA, the CDR3 is TGTGCCAGCAGCGCCGCACTAGCGGGGGGGAGAGAGACCCAGTACTTC.